The T cell receptor beta chain under discussion was sequenced for a study of blood T cell repertoires in COVID-19. The V segment lost 3 bases and the J segment 7 bases; nucleotides outside the gene matches: 6. CDR3 length: 15 amino acids. In germline, CDR1 is SGDLS, CDR2 YYNGEE. Sequenced by immunoSEQ multiplex PCR; TCRdb stores in-frame clones only, minus some. The sample gives 50,000 to 70,000 clones, roughly 82% of which show up once; 4.5% to 7% is in the top ten. This rearrangement joins TRBV9 to TRBJ2-7, with 14 nucleotides matching TRBD2. Sequencing was done on a sample of peripheral blood. The receptor's source is a woman aged 60-70 years with acute or convalescent COVID-19. DNA for the CDR3: TGTGCCAGCAGCGCCGCCGGGACTAGCGGGGGAGAGCAGTACTTC. Protein product: CASSAAGTSGGEQYF.